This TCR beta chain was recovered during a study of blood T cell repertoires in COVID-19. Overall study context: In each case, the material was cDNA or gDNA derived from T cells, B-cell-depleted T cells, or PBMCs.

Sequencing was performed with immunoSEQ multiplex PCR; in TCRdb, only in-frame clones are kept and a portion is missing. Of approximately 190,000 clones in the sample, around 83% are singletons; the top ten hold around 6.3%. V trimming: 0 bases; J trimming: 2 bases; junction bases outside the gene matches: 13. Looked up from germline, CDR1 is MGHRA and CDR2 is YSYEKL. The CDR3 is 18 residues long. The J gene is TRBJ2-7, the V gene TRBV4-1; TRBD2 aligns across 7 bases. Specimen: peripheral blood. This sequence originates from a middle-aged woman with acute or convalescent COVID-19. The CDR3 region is CASSQDGVKRERTYEQYF. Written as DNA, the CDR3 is TGCGCCAGCAGCCAAGATGGGGTAAAGCGGGAACGTACCTACGAGCAGTACTTC.